Reported below is one T cell receptor (beta chain). The sample comes from a study of blood T cell repertoires in COVID-19. About the research overall: Acute and convalescent COVID-19 samples came from the United States, Italy and Spain. Nucleic acid was either cDNA or gDNA, and it came from T cells, B-cell-depleted T cells, or PBMCs.

V gave up 2 bases and J gave up 2 bases, with 12 bases separating them. Germline CDR1 MGHRA, CDR2 YSYEKL. The CDR3 is 16 amino acids. Per the study methods: Scientists estimated how many nucleated cells there were by amplifying reference gene primers. Clones were sequenced by immunoSEQ multiplex PCR, and TCRdb holds only the in-frame ones, with some missing. V and J calls and clone size come straight from that table; D and trimming were deduced from the DNA. The sample has 9,000 to 15,000 clones, around 79% seen once. This chain connects TRBV4-1 to TRBJ2-2; TRBD1 is a possible D gene (6 bases). Sequencing was performed on peripheral blood. The sequence came from an elderly man with acute or convalescent COVID-19. The CDR3 DNA is TGCGCCAGCAGCCAAACACAGGGTCTAAACACCGGGGAGCTGTTTTTT. Protein: CASSQTQGLNTGELFF.